A single T cell receptor (beta chain) is shown here with its context. This clone was counted once. Which antigen it targets is not known. Within one base of it there is no much larger clone, and no base qualities were kept. Based on the germline V gene, the CDR1 and CDR2 sequences are SGHTA and FQGNSA. V is pruned by 6 bases and J by 2 bases, leaving 13 bases of the junction without a gene match. The CDR3 runs 17 residues from the cysteine to the phenylalanine. Left in the record is the CDR3 DNA by itself, 51 bases read in frame from the first base. Patients with autoimmune disease history or receiving systemic immunosuppression were excluded from the trial. Peripheral blood for TCR sequencing was drawn from every dose cohort at baseline, at cycle 4 day 1 and at cycle 7 day 1. The samples were drawn from a first-in-human, open-label, multicenter phase I dose-escalation trial of ivuxolimab. Adults with locally advanced or metastatic head and neck squamous cell, hepatocellular, melanoma or renal cell carcinoma were enrolled in the trial. CD4+ and CD8+ T cells were sorted separately from peripheral blood before TCR sequencing.

This specimen comes from a study of OX40 agonist ivuxolimab in advanced cancers. Study-wide context: Ivuxolimab was an agonistic, fully human IgG2 monoclonal antibody directed against OX40 (CD134), a costimulatory receptor. Intravenous ivuxolimab was administered to patients every 2 weeks at six dose levels: 0.01, 0.1, 0.3, 1.5, 3 and 10 mg/kg. In the dose-escalation cohort, around four fifths of patients were male, and the mean age was about 55 years, with a range of 23 to 79. The purpose of peripheral TCRbeta sequencing was to test whether ivuxolimab changed TCR sequence diversity and led to clonal T-cell expansion. Of the approximately 54 patients in dose escalation, about 19 had hepatocellular carcinoma, approximately 15 had melanoma, 9 had renal cell carcinoma and 9 had head and neck cancer. Three dose-escalation patients achieved partial responses, one with hepatocellular carcinoma and two with cutaneous melanoma. The paper describes the monotherapy dose-escalation part (N of about 47 patients) of the phase I trial of ivuxolimab. Prior anti-PD-1, anti-PD-L1 or anti-CTLA-4 therapy was permitted, and less than 45% of dose-escalation patients had received checkpoint inhibitors. Paper-wide results and their limitations: Low levels of normalized T-cell clonal expansion were also seen in some patients who did not respond. Which antigens the clonally expanded peripheral T cells were specific for was not determined. In the 0.1-3.0 mg/kg groups, partial responders were among the patients with the lowest normalized peripheral clonal expansion, particularly in CD8+ T cells. On average, CD8+ T cells showed more expanded clones than CD4+ T cells after ivuxolimab. At doses of 0.1 to 3.0 mg/kg, clonal expansion of both CD4+ and CD8+ T cells in blood was seen between baseline and week 6.

For sequencing of the TCRbeta CDR3 region, genomic DNA was extracted from the sorted cells. The immunoSEQ Assay was used to sequence the TCRbeta CDR3 regions. TCRdb carries this immuneACCESS record with in-frame sequences only. Its versions omit some clonotypes, under half of them owing to an unresolved V gene in the studies checked, with the rest unexplained. The sample table holds 60,000 to 75,000 clones, of which more than 70% were seen once. Around 5.2% of the sample is held by the ten biggest clonotypes. The specimen comprised CD4+ or CD8+ T cells sorted from blood, sampled in a trial of the OX40 agonist ivuxolimab. This TCR was recovered from an adult with an advanced solid tumor such as melanoma, head and neck, liver or kidney cancer. This chain is built from TRBV7-2 and TRBJ2-5, with 9 bases matching TRBD2. The DNA sequence is as follows: TGTGCCAGCAGTATCGGGGGGCTAGCGGGGCGACAAGAGACCCAGTACTTC. Translated, this is CASSIGGLAGRQETQYF.